The source of this TCR beta chain is a study of cytomegalovirus exposure and HLA in healthy donors. Study findings and constraints: Accurate predictions that matched the HLA-A and HLA-B alleles of most subjects were reportedly made from TCR beta sequences.

The CDR3 consists of 10 residues. Germline CDR1 is SGHRS and CDR2 is YFSETQ. V shed 8 bases and J 12 bases; nucleotides not matched to a gene: 5. Comments on this clone: Its specificity is unknown.

In the PCR, 60 Vbeta and 13 Jbeta primers were used. Here immunoSEQ multiplex PCR was the method, and the copy in TCRdb shows in-frame clones only, minus some. The data hold about 130,000 clones, with 81% observed a single time. The sequencing input was PBMCs. The clonotype comes from a man aged 18 to 30 in good health and CMV-seronegative. This chain joins TRBV5-1 and TRBJ2-1; 7 bases are shared with TRBD1. CDR3 protein: CARRGQPQFF. For the CDR3, the DNA is TGCGCCAGACGGGGACAGCCGCAGTTCTTC.